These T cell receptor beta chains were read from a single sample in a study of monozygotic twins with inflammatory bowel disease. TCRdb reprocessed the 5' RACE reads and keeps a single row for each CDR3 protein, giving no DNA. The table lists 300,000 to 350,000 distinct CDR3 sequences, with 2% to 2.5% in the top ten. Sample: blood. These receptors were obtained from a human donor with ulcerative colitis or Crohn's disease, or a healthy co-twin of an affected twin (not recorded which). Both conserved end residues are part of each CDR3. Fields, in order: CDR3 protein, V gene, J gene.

CSARDPSATTVIEQYF	TRBV20-1	TRBJ2-7
CASSSLAGEAKNIQYF	TRBV5-1	TRBJ2-4
CAISESRLAGVQETQYF	TRBV10-3	TRBJ2-5
CASSQTGIQPQHF	TRBV19	TRBJ1-5
CASSKFEEQAKNIQYF	TRBV21-1	TRBJ2-4
CSASIGTYTDTQYF	TRBV20-1	TRBJ2-3
CASSNKNQPQHF	TRBV12-3/TRBV12-4	TRBJ1-5
CASSPIRENTEAFF	TRBV18	TRBJ1-1
CASSTPGQGDVTQYF	TRBV7-9	TRBJ2-3
CASSPEPVAEAFF	TRBV11-2	TRBJ1-1
CASSPPGTRTEAFF	TRBV3-1	TRBJ1-1
CSASTMTGISGNTIYF	TRBV20-1	TRBJ1-3
CASSLVSSYGYTF	TRBV7-9	TRBJ1-2
CASSKGGNQPQHF	TRBV7-8	TRBJ1-5
CASSWMLLGSQETQYF	TRBV5-6	TRBJ2-5
CATSPGGELFF	TRBV24-1	TRBJ2-2
CASSSPANYGYTF	TRBV28	TRBJ1-2
CAWTANLGGPSGNTIYF	TRBV30	TRBJ1-3
CASSFGRQGSNEQFF	TRBV7-9	TRBJ2-1
CSARSLAGGNEQFF	TRBV20-1	TRBJ2-1
CASSLQFESGYGYTF	TRBV7-2	TRBJ1-2
CASNTGDNQPQHF	TRBV28	TRBJ1-5
CSARDIAGGSSYEQYF	TRBV20-1	TRBJ2-7
CAWSVWKGGEQYF	TRBV30	TRBJ2-7
CSAPQDPNTEAFF	TRBV20-1	TRBJ1-1
CASSQDPQRGYTDTQYF	TRBV4-3	TRBJ2-3
CASQQGSTEAFF	TRBV6-6	TRBJ1-1
CASSRGGMGTDTQYF	TRBV28	TRBJ2-3
CASRTTENYGYTF	TRBV7-3	TRBJ1-2
CASSLGLGYTEAFF	TRBV27	TRBJ1-1
CASSQDWAEPTETQYF	TRBV6-2/TRBV6-3	TRBJ2-5
CSARERGSYEQYF	TRBV20-1	TRBJ2-7
CASSSGRNTEAFF	TRBV7-2	TRBJ1-1
CASSTGTGVKGNTEAFF	TRBV5-4	TRBJ1-1
CASSPSQDGPSGANVLTF	TRBV4-3	TRBJ2-6
CASSGGPEQYF	TRBV4-1	TRBJ2-7
CASRENSPPNEQYF	TRBV28	TRBJ2-7
CASSPSGTGDTEAFF	TRBV28	TRBJ1-1
CASSSGTGRIGNTIYF	TRBV28	TRBJ1-3
CASSPGTSGSRRGLEQFF	TRBV5-1	TRBJ2-1
CASSQDVRGRNYGYTF	TRBV14	TRBJ1-2
CASSFGASSYNSPLHF	TRBV12-3/TRBV12-4	TRBJ1-6
CRIHPAGRTYEQYF	TRBV20-1	TRBJ2-7
CASSLDFMNTEAFF	TRBV5-1	TRBJ1-1
CASSTQRQVQETQYF	TRBV5-1	TRBJ2-5
CASSFWTRENSPLHF	TRBV27	TRBJ1-6
CASGDSGGPPDTQYF	TRBV7-2	TRBJ2-3